This T cell receptor (beta chain) came from a study of Ad26.COV2.S vaccination and SARS-CoV-2 variants. Turning to the study itself: Ad26.COV2.S, an intramuscular injection, was given once or twice 56 days apart.

Germline V gene lookup returns CDR1 MRHNA and CDR2 SNTAGT. V shed 6 bases and J shed 4 bases, with 18 bases lying between them. CDR3 length: 15 amino acids. Sequenced by immunoSEQ multiplex PCR; TCRdb stores in-frame clones only, minus some. The table shows 300,000 to 350,000 clones, with under 90% occurring only once. The treatment: some 20 received Ad26.COV2.S at low or high dose, single or two shots; about five received placebo; per-sample allocation not given. Repertoires come from day 63 after the first vaccine or placebo injection. This material consisted of peripheral blood, taken in a trial of Ad26.COV2.S vaccine versus placebo. The sequence derives from a person aged 18 to 59 who received the Ad26.COV2.S COVID-19 vaccine or a placebo. V usage is TRBV6-4 and J usage is TRBJ1-2, with a possible D match to TRBD1 (5 bases). Here the CDR3 reads CASRPDRAGAYGYTF. The CDR3 region has the DNA TGTGCCAGCAGGCCAGACAGAGCGGGAGCCTATGGCTACACCTTC.